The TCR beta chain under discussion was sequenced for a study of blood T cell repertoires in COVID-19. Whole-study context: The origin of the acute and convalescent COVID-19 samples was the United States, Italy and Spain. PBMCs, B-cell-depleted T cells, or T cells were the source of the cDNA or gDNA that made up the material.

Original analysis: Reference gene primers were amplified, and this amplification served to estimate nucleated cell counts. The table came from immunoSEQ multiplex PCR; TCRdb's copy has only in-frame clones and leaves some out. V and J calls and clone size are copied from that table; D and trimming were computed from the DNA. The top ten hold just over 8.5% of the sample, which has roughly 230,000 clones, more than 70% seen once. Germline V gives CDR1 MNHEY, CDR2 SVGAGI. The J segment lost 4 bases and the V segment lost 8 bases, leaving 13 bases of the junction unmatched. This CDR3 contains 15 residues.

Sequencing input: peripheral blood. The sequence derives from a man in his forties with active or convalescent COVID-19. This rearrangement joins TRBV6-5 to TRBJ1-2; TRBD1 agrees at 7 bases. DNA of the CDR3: TGTGCCAGCGGGGAACAGACAGGGAAGCCCTATGGCTACACCTTC. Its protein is CASGEQTGKPYGYTF.